A selection of T cell receptor beta chains follows, all from one sample in a study of T cells in Graves' hyperthyroidism and ophthalmopathy. TCRdb re-called the multiplex PCR reads through MiXCR, storing one row per CDR3 protein. The sample contains 690,000 or so distinct CDR3 sequences, approximately 18% of which appear only once. The material sequenced was blood. The receptor set was obtained from a woman between 50 and 59 years old with Graves' hyperthyroidism that later progressed to Graves' ophthalmopathy. Both conserved end residues are part of each CDR3. Fields, in order: CDR3 length, D gene, clone size, V gene, J gene, CDR3 DNA, CDR3 protein. D genes are given only for firm matches. The size of a clone is reported for some rows only, either as once, few or many, or as a class for expanded clones.

>17|TRBD1|many|TRBV5-1|TRBJ1-1
TGCGCCAGCAGCTTGGTCCGGACAGGGTCAGGGAACACTGAAGCTTTCTTT
CASSLVRTGSGNTEAFF
>15|NA|NA|TRBV5-1|TRBJ1-6
TGCGCCAGCAGCTTGGATCCGTCCGTGGGGTCACCCCTCCACTTT
CASSLDPSVGSPLHF
>14|NA|NA|TRBV5-1|TRBJ2-6
TGCGCCAGCGCCGGCATCTCTGGGGCCAACGTCCTGACTTTC
CASAGISGANVLTF
>16|TRBD2|NA|TRBV6-2/TRBV6-3|TRBJ2-3
TGTGCCAGCAGTTACGGGCGGGGGGGCCGCGGAGATACGCAGTATTTT
CASSYGRGGRGDTQYF
>12|NA|NA|TRBV28|TRBJ2-7
TGTGCCAGCAGTTTATCTAGGCACGAGCAGTACTTC
CASSLSRHEQYF
>12|NA|many|TRBV11-2|TRBJ1-1
TGTGCCAGCAGCTTATATGGCACTGAAGCTTTCTTT
CASSLYGTEAFF
>16|NA|NA|TRBV6-6|TRBJ2-3
TGTGCCAGCAGTTACTCTTTGGGATATAGCACAGATACGCAGTATTTT
CASSYSLGYSTDTQYF
>14|NA|many|TRBV12-3/TRBV12-4|TRBJ2-7
TGTGCCAGCAGCGCAGGGGTCAGGCCCTACGAGCAGTACTTC
CASSAGVRPYEQYF
>15|NA|few|TRBV2|TRBJ1-5
TGTGCCAGCAGTGAAACGGGACATCGGAATCAGCCCCAGCATTTT
CASSETGHRNQPQHF
>14|NA|many|TRBV5-1|TRBJ2-7
TGCGCCAGCAGCTTGGACAGGTTATCTGGGGAGCAGTACTTC
CASSLDRLSGEQYF
>16|TRBD1|NA|TRBV7-8|TRBJ1-1
TGTGCCAGCAGCAAAGGGACAGGGGAAACTAACACTGAAGCTTTCTTT
CASSKGTGETNTEAFF
>19|TRBD2|many|TRBV2|TRBJ2-7
TGTGCCAGCAGCCCCCCTTCGGGCGGGGGGATAGTTAGCTCCTACGAGCAGTACTTC
CASSPPSGGGIVSSYEQYF
>15|NA|NA|TRBV20-1|TRBJ2-5
TGCAGTGCTAGAGATGAACGGGGGCCTGGAGAGACCCAGTACTTC
CSARDERGPGETQYF
>13|TRBD1|many|TRBV20-1|TRBJ1-5
TGCAGTGCAGGGGACAGGGGCAATCAGCCCCAGCATTTT
CSAGDRGNQPQHF
>16|TRBD1|NA|TRBV10-3|TRBJ2-2
TGTGCCATCTTCGAGGGGGCAAAATGGAACACCGGGGAGCTGTTTTTT
CAIFEGAKWNTGELFF
>16|TRBD2|many|TRBV2|TRBJ2-3
TGTGCCAGCACCTCCTGGACTAGCGGGCTTACAGATACGCAGTATTTT
CASTSWTSGLTDTQYF
>15|NA|many|TRBV4-1|TRBJ1-5
TGCGCCAGCAGCCAAGACTGGCCCCACAATCAGCCCCAGCATTTT
CASSQDWPHNQPQHF
>14|NA|few|TRBV20-1|TRBJ2-1
TGCAGTGCTAGACTGGGACATTCCTACAATGAGCAGTTCTTC
CSARLGHSYNEQFF
>15|NA|many|TRBV18|TRBJ1-5
TGTGCCAGCTCACCAGGGCATCATAGCAATCAGCCCCAGCATTTT
CASSPGHHSNQPQHF
>14|NA|few|TRBV9|TRBJ2-2
TGTGCCAGCAGCGTAGCATGGGCAACCGGGGAGCTGTTTTTT
CASSVAWATGELFF
>14|NA|NA|TRBV5-1|TRBJ1-1
TGCGCCAGCAGCCCCTTCCAAGTGAACACTGAAGCTTTCTTT
CASSPFQVNTEAFF
>13|TRBD1|NA|TRBV19|TRBJ2-1
TGTGCCAGTAGTATTGGGACAGGATCGTCCCAGTTCTTC
CASSIGTGSSQFF
>15|NA|many|TRBV27|TRBJ1-2
TGTGCCAGCAGTAAATTGGGCAGGGTGGACTATGGCTACACCTTC
CASSKLGRVDYGYTF
>13|TRBD1|many|TRBV30|TRBJ1-2
TGTGCCTGGACTCAGGACAGGGTATTTGGCTACACCTTC
CAWTQDRVFGYTF
>15|TRBD2|NA|TRBV28|TRBJ2-7
TGTGCCAGCCATCCCAGCGGGAGGACATCCTACGAGCAGTACTTC
CASHPSGRTSYEQYF
>14|NA|NA|TRBV20-1|TRBJ1-1
TGCAGTGCTCTGACAGGAAACCAAGGGACTGAAGCTTTCTTT
CSALTGNQGTEAFF
>16|TRBD2|few|TRBV9|TRBJ2-3
TGTGCCAGCAGCGGTCTAGCGGGGCTTAGCACAGATACGCAGTATTTT
CASSGLAGLSTDTQYF
>13|NA|NA|TRBV15|TRBJ2-1
TGTGCCACCAGAATTCCGAGGTACCATGAGCAGTTCTTC
CATRIPRYHEQFF
>17|TRBD2|few|TRBV10-3|TRBJ2-3
TGTGCCATCAATGGACTAGCGGGGGAGGGCCGTTTCGATACGCAGTATTTT
CAINGLAGEGRFDTQYF
>13|NA|NA|TRBV11-3|TRBJ2-3
TGTGCCAGCAGCTTAAACGGCCAAGATACGCAGTATTTT
CASSLNGQDTQYF
>16|NA|few|TRBV5-4|TRBJ2-7
TGTGCCAGCAGCCCGGTTTCTCAGGGGCTATCCTACGAGCAGTACTTC
CASSPVSQGLSYEQYF
>18|NA|NA|TRBV18|TRBJ2-1
TGTGCCAGCTCACCAAGAACAGGATACCTCCTATCGTACAATGAGCAGTTCTTC
CASSPRTGYLLSYNEQFF
>11|NA|NA|TRBV29-1|TRBJ2-7
TGCAGCGTTGTTCAGGGCTACGAGCAGTACTTC
CSVVQGYEQYF
>19|TRBD2|NA|TRBV7-9|TRBJ2-7
TGTGCCAGCAGCTCCGAACTACATCGGGGACTAGCGGGTTCTTACGAGCAGTACTTC
CASSSELHRGLAGSYEQYF
>13|NA|NA|TRBV12-5|TRBJ2-2
TGTGCTAGTGGCGTCCTCCCCGCCGGGGAGCTGTTTTTT
CASGVLPAGELFF
>16|NA|NA|TRBV6-1|TRBJ1-3
TGTGCCAGCAGTTGGACCGATAGGGGGACTGGAAACACCATATATTTT
CASSWTDRGTGNTIYF
>15|TRBD2|NA|TRBV20-1|TRBJ2-7
TGCAGTGCTAGTTATCCTAGCGGGGAGTCCTACGAGCAGTACTTC
CSASYPSGESYEQYF
>16|TRBD2|many|TRBV11-1|TRBJ2-3
TGTGCCAGCAGTCCGCTAATGGCGGGGGGTGCAGATACGCAGTATTTT
CASSPLMAGGADTQYF
>13|TRBD1|many|TRBV7-3|TRBJ2-7
TGTGCCAGCAGCCGGACAGGGGAGTGGGAGCAGTACTTC
CASSRTGEWEQYF
>11|NA|many|TRBV20-1|TRBJ2-1
TGCAAGGCGGGCTCCTACAATGAGCAGTTCTTC
CKAGSYNEQFF
>14|NA|many|TRBV11-1|TRBJ1-2
TGTGCCAGCAGCTCAAGACAGAGTAACTATGGCTACACCTTC
CASSSRQSNYGYTF
>17|TRBD1|NA|TRBV7-3|TRBJ2-2
TGTGCCAGCAGCTTAACTCTGACAGGGGGTATCACCGGGGAGCTGTTTTTT
CASSLTLTGGITGELFF
>14|TRBD2|many|TRBV3-1|TRBJ2-3
TGTGCCAGCAGCCAAGATTTTGCTAGCGGGACGCAGTATTTT
CASSQDFASGTQYF